The next 24 T cell receptor beta chains were all read from a single sample in a study of CD8 T cells in Susac syndrome (dated by TCRdb to the late 2010s). Library preparation employed the immunoSEQ multiplex PCR assay. RNA was extracted using the RNeasy kit, and about 0.45 to 1 ug of the RNA was reverse transcribed with random hexamers. In-frame beta chains were kept once TCRdb had trimmed the public reads at Q25 with fastp and called clones with MiXCR. Rows with one shared CDR3 protein collapse into an entry with the most common genes and DNA. For this sample the table gives approximately 160,000 distinct CDR3 sequences, of which approximately 95% were detected only once. Together, the top ten hold 0.12% of the sample. Input material: CD4+ T cells from PBMCs. The receptors here all came from a human donor with Susac syndrome.

This clonotype has a single count. V gene TRBV14 combines with J gene TRBJ2-5; D remains unclear. The CDR3 has 12 residues. The germline gives CDR1 SGHDN, CDR2 FVKESK. V was clipped by 3 bases and J by 8 bases, with 10 bases between them. The chain's CDR3 is CASSHPRATQYF. CDR3 sequence (DNA): TGTGCCAGCAGCCATCCCCGGGCCACCCAGTACTTC.

The chain combines TRBV7-8 with TRBJ2-3; D unclear. This CDR3 comprises 17 residues. From germline, CDR1 is SGHVS and CDR2 FQNEAQ. V dropped 1 base and J dropped 6 bases, with 20 bases sitting between them. The CDR3 nucleotides read TGTGCCAGCAGCTTAGATGCGGCACCTCACTCCAGGGATACGCAGTATTTT. Translating it yields CASSLDAAPHSRDTQYF.

Concerning this clonotype: A junction boundary mismatches the germline segment, possibly from a read error. The V and J genes are TRBV12-3 or TRBV12-4 and TRBJ1-1; unclear D gene. This CDR3 has 14 residues. CDR3 sequence: CASSSRSGNSEAFF. The CDR3 DNA follows: TGTGCCAGCAGTTCTCGGAGTGGGAACTCTGAAGCTTTCTTT.

The chain combines TRBV4-1 with TRBJ1-1, with D unclear. The V end was cut by 4 bases, the J end by 3 bases, with 15 bases between. This CDR3 comprises 15 residues. The germline gives CDR1 MGHRA, CDR2 YSYEKL. The CDR3 is CASSRGEGRYTEAFF. The CDR3 DNA reads as TGCGCCAGCAGCCGGGGAGAGGGCAGGTACACTGAAGCTTTCTTT.

The chain joins TRBV27 to TRBJ2-7, with TRBD1 as a possible D gene (5 bases). This CDR3 has 14 amino acids. V was pared by 6 bases and J by 1 base, with 13 bases between. Germline V gives CDR1 MNHEY, CDR2 SMNVEV (reference sequence). This chain's CDR3 is CASRARDTSYEQYF. The CDR3 DNA reads as TGTGCCAGCAGAGCCAGGGATACGTCCTACGAGCAGTACTTC.

The V gene is TRBV7-8, the J gene TRBJ2-3, with D unresolved. The CDR3 length is 14 residues. Germline V gene lookup returns CDR1 SGHVS and CDR2 FQNEAQ. V lost 1 base and J lost 7, with 12 bases in between. The CDR3 nucleotides read TGTGCCAGCAGCTTAGGAGAAGCAGCGCATACGCAGTATTTT. As protein: CASSLGEAAHTQYF.

J is TRBJ2-1 and V is TRBV15, with D perhaps TRBD1 or TRBD2 (5 bases each). The CDR3 spans 14 residues. Germline V gives CDR1 LNHNV, CDR2 YYDKDF (reference sequence). Deletions cut 4 bases from V and 6 bases from J, with 13 bases between. The CDR3: CATSKGTAANEQFF. The CDR3 bases are TGTGCCACCAGCAAAGGGACGGCCGCCAATGAGCAGTTCTTC. Combining the CDR3 with reference TRBV15 and TRBJ2-1 gives the whole variable domain DAMVIQNPRYQVTQFGKPVTLSCSQTLNHNVMYWYQQKSSQAPKLLFHYYDKDFNNEADTPDNFQSRRPNTSFCFLDIRSPGLGDTAMYLCATSKGTAANEQFFGPGTRLTVL.

V usage is TRBV18 and J usage is TRBJ2-2, with D possibly matching TRBD1 (5 bases). The CDR3 is 15 residues long. CDR1 is KGHSH and CDR2 is LQKENI in the germline V gene. Trimming pared 3 bases from V and 0 bases from J, leaving 8 bases between. CDR3 in amino acids: CASSPTATNTGELFF. The CDR3, as DNA: TGTGCCAGCTCACCGACAGCAACGAACACCGGGGAGCTGTTTTTT.

The V call is TRBV27, the J call TRBJ2-7, with 9 bases aligning to TRBD2. CDR1 and CDR2 from the germline V gene are MNHEY and SMNVEV (reference sequence). This CDR3 comprises 15 residues. With V trimmed by 4 bases and J by 4 bases, 8 bases remained unmatched. The CDR3 spells CASSSFAGGPYEQYF. CDR3 DNA: TGTGCCAGCAGTTCTTTTGCGGGAGGGCCGTACGAGCAGTACTTC.

The rearrangement links TRBV7-3 to TRBJ1-2; 8 bases agree with TRBD1. The germline CDR1 and CDR2 sequences are SGHTA and FQGTGA. J lost 2 bases, V lost 2 bases, and 10 bases had no gene match. This CDR3 is 17 amino acids long. The DNA for the CDR3 is TGTGCCAGCAGCTTAGACAGGGGCCGGCGAGTCAACTATGGCTACACCTTC. Translated: CASSLDRGRRVNYGYTF.

V usage is TRBV3-1 and J usage is TRBJ2-1, with no clear D. Trimming stripped 0 bases from V and 5 bases from J, with 8 bases between. CDR1 and CDR2 (germline): LGHDT, YNNKEL (reference sequence). The length of the CDR3 is 14 residues. CDR3 protein: CASSQDWVNNEQFF. The CDR3 region has the DNA TGTGCCAGCAGCCAAGACTGGGTCAACAATGAGCAGTTCTTC.

The chain links TRBV19 to TRBJ2-2; a weak D match, TRBD2 (5 bases). The CDR3 consists of 13 residues. Germline loops: CDR1 LNHDA, CDR2 SQIVND (reference sequence). Deletions cut 4 bases from V and 6 bases from J, with 9 bases between. Here the CDR3 DNA reads TGTGCCAGTAGTAATTTGAGGGCCGGGGAGCTGTTTTTT. Translating it yields CASSNLRAGELFF.

The chain joins TRBV20-1 to TRBJ2-7; possible D gene TRBD1, 6 bases. The CDR3 runs to 15 residues. Germline V gene sequence: CDR1 DFQATT, CDR2 SNEGSKA (reference sequence). With 5 bases removed from V and 2 bases from J, the gap between germline ends came to 19 bases. Here the CDR3 DNA reads TGCAGTGCTCGATTGACAGGTGTCTCGACCTACGAGCAGTACGTC. It specifies CSARLTGVSTYEQYV.

The CDR3 loop is CASSFVGSTQYF. In DNA, the CDR3 is TGTGCCAGCAGTTTTGTGGGCTCCACTCAGTACTTC. The rearrangement uses TRBV28 and TRBJ2-4, with unresolved D. CDR3 length: 12 residues. V gave up 3 bases and J gave up 12 bases, with 12 bases separating them. Per germline, CDR1 MDHEN and CDR2 SYDVKM. Looking up the rest from reference TRBV28 and TRBJ2-4 gives the full variable domain: DVKVTQSSRYLVKRTGEKVFLECVQDMDHENMFWYRQDPGLGLRLIYFSYDVKMKEKGDIPEGYSVSREKKERFSLILESASTNQTSMYLCASSFVGSTQYFGAGTRLSVL.

The chain's CDR3 is CSVRLTSYTEAFF. The CDR3 region has the DNA TGCAGCGTTCGGCTCACCAGTTACACTGAAGCTTTCTTT. The V gene is TRBV29-1, the J gene TRBJ1-1, with D unresolved. Per germline, CDR1 SQVTM and CDR2 ANQGSEA. CDR3 size: 13 residues. V lost 5 bases to trimming and J lost 3 bases, with 13 bases between them.

The chain links TRBV5-6 to TRBJ1-4; 8 nucleotides line up with TRBD1. Looked up from germline, CDR1 is SGHDT and CDR2 is YYEEEE. V lost 3 bases and J lost 7; bases outside the gene matches: 8. The CDR3 is 15 amino acids. Here the CDR3 reads CASSSTGTGSEKLFF. Written as DNA, the CDR3 is TGTGCCAGCAGCTCAACCGGGACAGGCTCTGAAAAACTGTTTTTT.

The chain employs TRBV9 and TRBJ2-1; D tentatively fits TRBD1 or TRBD2 (6 bases each). The CDR3 is 15 amino acids. Trimming took off 2 bases at V and 10 bases at J, with 19 bases between the two ends. From germline, CDR1 is SGDLS and CDR2 YYNGEE. The chain's CDR3 is CASSVRGGRAGEQFF. DNA of the CDR3: TGTGCCAGCAGCGTCAGGGGAGGCAGGGCAGGCGAGCAGTTCTTC.

The chain couples TRBV12-3 or TRBV12-4 to TRBJ2-1, with 10 bases fitting TRBD2. The CDR3 consists of 13 residues. The junction had 3 bases not matched to a gene; V was cut back by 6 bases and J by 7 bases. The chain's CDR3 is CASRLGLANEQFF. CDR3 nucleotides: TGTGCCAGCAGATTGGGACTAGCGAATGAGCAGTTCTTC.

The chain recombines TRBV7-6 with TRBJ2-5; D is possibly TRBD1 (6 bases). V lost 6 bases to trimming and J lost 1 base, with 15 bases between them. This CDR3 spans 15 amino acids. In germline, CDR1 is SGHVS, CDR2 FNYEAQ. The CDR3 sequence is CASSPMGHIQETQYF. In nucleotides, the CDR3 is TGTGCCAGCAGTCCGATGGGACATATCCAAGAGACCCAGTACTTC.

This clonotype has a single count. This chain connects TRBV24-1 to TRBJ1-1; D unresolved. Between the trimmed V and J ends, which lost 3 bases and 5 bases, there was a span of 6 bases. The CDR3 contains 12 residues. Germline assignment: CDR1 KGHDR and CDR2 SFDVKD. The chain's CDR3 is CATSDPGTEAFF. The DNA of the CDR3 is TGTGCCACCAGTGATCCCGGGACTGAAGCTTTCTTT.

This clonotype was picked up one time. The chain is built from TRBV20-1 and TRBJ1-2; no reliable D call. Per the germline V gene, CDR1 is DFQATT and CDR2 is SNEGSKA (reference sequence). V was trimmed by 5 bases and J by 8 bases, leaving 18 bases between them. This CDR3 region has 13 residues. CDR3 protein: CSAPPQETLGYTF. In nucleotides, the CDR3 is TGCAGTGCTCCACCGCAGGAGACCCTAGGCTACACCTTC.

The chain joins TRBV7-9 to TRBJ2-7, with a weak D call TRBD2 (6 bases). The CDR3 extends over 17 amino acids. The V end lost 5 bases, the J end lost 0 bases, and 20 bases lay between the germline ends. Germline lookup yields CDR1 SEHNR and CDR2 FQNEAQ (reference sequence). The CDR3: CASSPTALGGSSYEQYF. The CDR3 nucleotides are TGTGCCAGCAGCCCCACTGCCTTGGGGGGTTCCTCCTACGAGCAGTACTTC.

J is TRBJ2-4 and V is TRBV28; 8 bases agree with TRBD1. V gave up 3 bases and J gave up 6 bases; unmatched junction bases: 4. Looked up from germline, CDR1 is MDHEN and CDR2 is SYDVKM. The CDR3 is 14 residues long. The CDR3 spells CASSFWTGINIQYF. The DNA for the CDR3 is TGTGCCAGCAGTTTTTGGACAGGGATAAACATTCAGTACTTC.

V is TRBV3-1 and J is TRBJ2-5; 7 bases fit TRBD2. The V gene end was trimmed by 0 bases and the J gene end by 5 bases; junction bases not matched to a gene: 6. The CDR3 has 15 residues. The germline gives CDR1 LGHDT, CDR2 YNNKEL (reference sequence). CDR3 in amino acids: CASSQELAPSETQYF. DNA for the CDR3: TGTGCCAGCAGCCAAGAACTAGCGCCCTCGGAGACCCAGTACTTC.